Below are 17 T cell receptor beta chains sequenced from a single sample in a study of identical twins. TCRdb re-analysed the 5' RACE reads in MiXCR, keeping a single row per CDR3 protein. The sample has around 220,000 distinct CDR3 sequences, about an eighth seen once. What was sequenced was memory (CD45RO+) T cells sorted from blood. The receptor source for this set is a woman under 30 in good health.

This clonotype was seen more than once but under ten times. The chain has TRBV10-3 and TRBJ2-1, with 11 bases aligning to TRBD2. Germline CDR1 ENHRY, CDR2 SYGVKD. V gave up 4 bases and J gave up 7 bases; unmatched junction bases: 9. CDR3 length equals 16 residues. CDR3 bases: TGTGCCATCAGTGCACCACTAGCGGGAGCTGGAAATGAGCAGTTCTTC. This codes for CAISAPLAGAGNEQFF.

This clonotype has only one observation. V and J are TRBV3-1 and TRBJ2-3, with D hard to call. In germline, CDR1 is LGHDT, CDR2 YNNKEL (reference sequence). With 2 bases removed from V and 2 bases from J, the gap between germline ends came to 20 bases. The CDR3 runs to 18 residues. In nucleotides, the CDR3 is TGTGCCAGCAGCCAACTGCCACAATTGGCAGCAGACACAGATACGCAGTATTTT. This codes for CASSQLPQLAADTDTQYF.

This clonotype was counted between two and nine times. The V gene is TRBV7-9, the J gene TRBJ2-5, with TRBD2 identical over 10 bases. The CDR3 runs to 15 residues. The germline CDR1 and CDR2 sequences are SEHNR and FQNEAQ (reference sequence). After removal of 2 bases from V and 4 bases from J, the junction contained 4 bases not matched to a gene. The CDR3 sequence is CASSLSVAGGETQYF. The CDR3, as DNA: TGTGCCAGCAGCTTATCGGTAGCGGGGGGAGAGACCCAGTACTTC.

This clonotype was observed a few times. The rearrangement uses TRBV5-1 and TRBJ2-1; TRBD1 aligns across 9 bases. Germline V CDR1 and CDR2: SGHRS, YFSETQ. The CDR3 spans 16 residues. Trimming at V came to 4 bases and at J to 2 bases, leaving 7 bases not matched to a gene. The CDR3 DNA reads as TGCGCCAGCAGCCCTCAGACAGGGGGGACCTACAATGAGCAGTTCTTC. This gives the protein CASSPQTGGTYNEQFF.

The V and J genes are TRBV7-2 and TRBJ1-2; tentative D call: TRBD1 (6 bases). This CDR3 is built from 14 residues. Germline CDR1 and CDR2: SGHTA and FQGNSA. The germline V and J ends were trimmed by 3 bases and 9 bases, with 17 bases remaining between them. Here the CDR3 DNA reads TGTGCCAGCAGCTTCGAGGGGGGCGCGGGAAGCTACACCTTC. Translation: CASSFEGGAGSYTF. Full variable domain (remainder filled in from reference TRBV7-2 and TRBJ1-2): GAGVSQSPSNKVTEKGKDVELRCDPISGHTALYWYRQSLGQGLEFLIYFQGNSAPDKSGLPSDRFSAERTGGSVSTLTIQRTQQEDSAVYLCASSFEGGAGSYTFGSGTRLTVV.

This clonotype was detected only a few times. V usage is TRBV28 and J usage is TRBJ2-2; TRBD2 matches at 7 bases. Germline V CDR1 and CDR2: MDHEN, SYDVKM. The CDR3 loop spans 15 amino acids. With 8 bases clipped from V and 1 base from J, the junction kept 7 bases outside the gene matches. CDR3 in amino acids: CASLRPSGNTGELFF. The CDR3 DNA follows: TGTGCCAGCTTAAGGCCTAGCGGGAACACCGGGGAGCTGTTTTTT.

Only a few counts were recorded for this clonotype. V is TRBV27 and J is TRBJ1-1; 9 nucleotides agree with TRBD1. The germline gives CDR1 MNHEY, CDR2 SMNVEV (reference sequence). CDR3 size: 14 residues. V was clipped by 6 bases and J by 0 bases; unmatched bases: 2. The CDR3 sequence is CASRTGGMNTEAFF. In DNA, the CDR3 is TGTGCCAGCAGGACAGGGGGAATGAACACTGAAGCTTTCTTT.

This clonotype was seen a few times. The rearrangement links TRBV28 to TRBJ1-6; D not certain. Looked up from germline, CDR1 is MDHEN and CDR2 is SYDVKM. The CDR3 runs 15 residues. V was shortened by 6 bases and J by 6 bases, with 15 bases between the two germline ends. The chain's CDR3 is CASRTMAAFNSPLHF. The CDR3 DNA reads as TGTGCCAGCAGGACCATGGCGGCTTTTAATTCACCCCTCCACTTT.

The CDR3 DNA is TGCAGTGCAGCGGACAGGGGGATTGCAGATACGCAGTATTTT. The encoded protein is CSAADRGIADTQYF. The genes are TRBV20-1 and TRBJ2-3; 10 bases are shared with TRBD1. Losses at the gene ends were 6 bases for V and 4 bases for J; bases not matched to a gene: 7. CDR1 and CDR2 from the germline V gene are DFQATT and SNEGSKA (reference sequence). This CDR3 comprises 14 residues.

This clonotype was observed a handful of times. CDR3 in DNA: TGCAGTGCTAGGGGCTTGGAGACCCAGTACTTC. This gives the protein CSARGLETQYF. The J gene is TRBJ2-5, the V gene TRBV20-1; D not resolved. The length of the CDR3 is 11 residues. Germline CDR1 is DFQATT and CDR2 is SNEGSKA (reference sequence). V was shortened by 3 bases and J by 5 bases, with 7 bases between the two germline ends.

The V call is TRBV25-1, the J call TRBJ1-2; D may be TRBD1 (6 bases). This CDR3 contains 13 residues. Per germline, CDR1 MGHDK and CDR2 SYGVNS. V was cut by 4 bases and J by 2 bases, with 8 bases left in between. The CDR3 here is CASSAGQNYGYTF. CDR3 nucleotides: TGTGCCAGCAGTGCTGGACAGAACTATGGCTACACCTTC.

This clonotype was counted ten times or more. The chain carries TRBV25-1 and TRBJ1-5, with unresolved D. Between the trimmed V and J ends, which lost 5 bases and 3 bases, there was a span of 14 bases. The CDR3 runs 15 residues. Germline CDR1 MGHDK, CDR2 SYGVNS. CDR3 in amino acids: CASSSSGQANQPQHF. CDR3 sequence (DNA): TGTGCCAGCAGTTCCTCCGGCCAAGCCAATCAGCCCCAGCATTTT.

This clonotype was counted a few times. The chain combines TRBV5-1 with TRBJ1-1; D possibly corresponds to TRBD1 (5 bases). Trimming left V 0 bases short and J 3 bases short, with 6 bases between. CDR1 is SGHRS and CDR2 is YFSETQ in the germline V gene. The CDR3 totals 13 residues. The CDR3 nucleotides are TGCGCCAGCAGCTTGGAGACAGACACTGAAGCTTTCTTT. Protein product: CASSLETDTEAFF.

This clonotype was seen only a few times. As DNA, the CDR3 is TGTGCCAGCAGCTCATACCTACTTAGCGGTAGCACAGATACGCAGTATTTT. Its translation: CASSSYLLSGSTDTQYF. The rearrangement joins TRBV7-9 to TRBJ2-3; a weak D match, TRBD2 (6 bases). The germline V gene encodes CDR1 SEHNR and CDR2 FQNEAQ (reference sequence). The CDR3 is made up of 17 amino acids. V was trimmed by 4 bases and J by 0 bases, leaving 17 bases between them.

This clonotype was observed many times. This chain joins TRBV5-1 and TRBJ2-6; no definite D call. The CDR3 contains 15 residues. V lost 7 bases and J 1 base, leaving 12 bases between the germline ends. CDR1 is SGHRS and CDR2 is YFSETQ in the germline V gene. CDR3 loop: CASLDGRSGANVLTF. CDR3 nucleotide sequence: TGCGCCAGCCTGGACGGAAGATCTGGGGCCAACGTCCTGACTTTC.

This clonotype was observed many times. This chain links TRBV29-1 with TRBJ1-4, with TRBD1 matching 7 bases. V shed 6 bases and J 4 bases; nucleotides not matched to a gene: 2. Germline V gives CDR1 SQVTM, CDR2 ANQGSEA. The CDR3 has 12 residues. The CDR3 DNA sequence: TGCAGCGTGACAGGGCTTAATGAAAAACTGTTTTTT. It is translated as CSVTGLNEKLFF.

CDR3 coding DNA: TGTGCCAGCAGTAAGCGGGAGTTAACAGATACGCAGTATTTT. Residues: CASSKRELTDTQYF. The chain uses TRBV6-1 and TRBJ2-3, with 8 bases identical to TRBD2. The CDR3 contains 14 residues. The germline V gene encodes CDR1 MNHNS and CDR2 SASEGT. The V and J ends lost 5 bases and 3 bases, in that order; junction bases with no gene match: 4.